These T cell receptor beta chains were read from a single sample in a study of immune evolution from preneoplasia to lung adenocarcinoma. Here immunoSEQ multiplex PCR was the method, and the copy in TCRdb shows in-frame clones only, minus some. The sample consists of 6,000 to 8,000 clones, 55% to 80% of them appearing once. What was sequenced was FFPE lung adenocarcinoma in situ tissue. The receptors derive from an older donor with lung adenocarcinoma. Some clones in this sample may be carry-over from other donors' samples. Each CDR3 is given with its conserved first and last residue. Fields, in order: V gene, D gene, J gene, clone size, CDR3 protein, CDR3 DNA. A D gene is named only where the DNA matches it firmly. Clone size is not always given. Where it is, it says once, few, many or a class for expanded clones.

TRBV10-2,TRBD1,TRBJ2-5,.,CASSESEGAVETQYF,TGCGCCAGCAGTGAGTCTGAGGGGGCGGTGGAGACCCAGTACTTC
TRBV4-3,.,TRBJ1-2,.,CASSADSAGAVKYGYTF,TGCGCCAGCAGCGCCGACTCAGCCGGAGCAGTTAAATATGGCTACACCTTC
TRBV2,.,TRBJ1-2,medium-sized,CASSEGQAFAYGYTF,TGTGCCAGCAGTGAGGGGCAGGCCTTCGCCTATGGCTACACCTTC
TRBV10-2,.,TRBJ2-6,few,CASRGTGANVLTF,TGCGCCAGCAGGGGAACTGGGGCCAACGTCCTGACTTTC
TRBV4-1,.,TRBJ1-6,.,CASSQQGLYDSPLHF,TGCGCCAGCAGCCAACAGGGTTTGTATGATTCACCCCTCCACTTT
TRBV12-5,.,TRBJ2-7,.,CASGLGYEQYF,TGTGCTAGTGGTTTAGGCTACGAGCAGTACTTC
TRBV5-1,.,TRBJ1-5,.,CASSLEGGQPQHF,TGCGCCAGCAGCTTGGAAGGGGGGCAGCCCCAGCATTTT
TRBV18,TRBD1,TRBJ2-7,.,CASSRRDRANEQYF,TGTGCCAGCTCAAGACGGGACAGGGCAAACGAGCAGTACTTC
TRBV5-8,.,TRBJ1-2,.,CASSFGVNYGYTF,TGTGCCAGCAGCTTCGGGGTAAACTATGGCTACACCTTC
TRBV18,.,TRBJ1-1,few,CASSPTPANTEAFF,TGTGCCAGCTCACCAACCCCGGCGAACACTGAAGCTTTCTTT
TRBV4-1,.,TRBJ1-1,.,CASSQERQDPAFF,TGCGCCAGCAGCCAAGAACGACAGGATCCAGCTTTCTTT
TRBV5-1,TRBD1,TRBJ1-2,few,CASSPGQGNGYTF,TGCGCCAGCAGCCCGGGACAGGGGAATGGCTACACCTTC
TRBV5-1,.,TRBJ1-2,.,CASSLDGQPGGGYTF,TGCGCCAGCAGCTTGGATGGACAGCCCGGTGGAGGCTACACCTTC
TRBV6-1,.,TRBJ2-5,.,CASSEGLVISETQYF,TGTGCCAGCAGTGAAGGACTAGTTATCTCTGAGACCCAGTACTTC
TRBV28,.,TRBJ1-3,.,CASSPYTLFPSGNTIYF,TGTGCCAGCAGTCCCTACACCCTCTTCCCTTCTGGAAACACCATATATTTT
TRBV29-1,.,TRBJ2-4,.,CSVAWQNIQYF,TGCAGCGTTGCGTGGCAAAACATTCAGTACTTC
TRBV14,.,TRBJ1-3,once,CASSHPAGGYYSGNTIYF,TGTGCCAGCAGCCACCCTGCTGGGGGGTATTACTCTGGAAACACCATATATTTT
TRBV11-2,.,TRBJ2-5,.,CASSLVTSTQTQYF,TGTGCCAGCAGCTTAGTCACTAGTACGCAGACCCAGTACTTC
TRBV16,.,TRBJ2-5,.,CASSQRRNQETQYF,TGTGCCAGCAGCCAAAGACGGAACCAAGAGACCCAGTACTTC
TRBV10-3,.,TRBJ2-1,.,CAISTTGRGSSYNEQFF,TGTGCCATCAGCACCACCGGTAGGGGCAGCTCCTACAATGAGCAGTTCTTC
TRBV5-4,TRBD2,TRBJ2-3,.,CASSLAGGQGDTQYF,TGTGCCAGCAGCTTAGCGGGAGGGCAGGGAGATACGCAGTATTTT
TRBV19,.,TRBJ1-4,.,CASTPHRLREKLFF,TGTGCCAGTACCCCACACCGACTGCGGGAAAAACTGTTTTTT
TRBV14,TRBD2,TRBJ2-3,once,CASSQALAGAVAQYF,TGTGCCAGCAGCCAAGCTCTAGCGGGGGCCGTTGCGCAGTATTTT
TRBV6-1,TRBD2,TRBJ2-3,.,CASSRLAGDTDTQYF,TGTGCCAGCAGTAGGCTAGCGGGGGACACAGATACGCAGTATTTT
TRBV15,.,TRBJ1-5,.,CATSWVNQPQHF,TGTGCCACCAGCTGGGTTAATCAGCCCCAGCATTTT
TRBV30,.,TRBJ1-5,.,CAWSGGGPRQPQHF,TGTGCCTGGAGTGGGGGAGGACCACGCCAGCCCCAGCATTTT
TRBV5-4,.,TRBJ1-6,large,CASGGGISPLHF,TGTGCCTCCGGGGGCGGAATCTCACCCCTCCACTTT
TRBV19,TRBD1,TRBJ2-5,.,CASSTQDRGEEETQYF,TGTGCCAGTAGTACCCAGGACAGGGGGGAGGAAGAGACCCAGTACTTC
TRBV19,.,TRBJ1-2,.,CASSGAGLGYTF,TGTGCCAGTAGTGGGGCAGGGCTTGGCTACACCTTC